This TCR beta chain was sequenced during a study of T cells after yellow fever vaccination. Production of TCR cDNA was by 5'RACE template switching, which also added a universal primer site and UMIs. TCRdb redid the calling of the 5' RACE reads with MiXCR, one entry per CDR3 protein. The sample yields about 170,000 distinct CDR3 sequences, roughly 11% seen once. Study outcomes and limitations: Sorted repertoires could include abundant contaminating clonotypes from bulk cells.

In its sample, this clonotype was seen a few times. The target antigen is unknown. Source: CD8+ T cells sorted from PBMCs, taken 15 days after the yellow fever booster vaccination. The sequence was collected from a man in his late teens or twenties who received the YFV17D yellow fever vaccine.

The CDR3 DNA sequence: TGTGCCAGCAGCCCCCCCCAGCGGGGGGGCCAAGAGACCCAGTACTTC. It yields the protein CASSPPQRGGQETQYF. The chain recombines TRBV7-9 with TRBJ2-5; 10 nucleotides align to TRBD2. V trimming: 5 bases; J trimming: 1 base; junction bases outside the gene matches: 7. The germline gives CDR1 SEHNR, CDR2 FQNEAQ (reference sequence). The CDR3 covers 16 residues.